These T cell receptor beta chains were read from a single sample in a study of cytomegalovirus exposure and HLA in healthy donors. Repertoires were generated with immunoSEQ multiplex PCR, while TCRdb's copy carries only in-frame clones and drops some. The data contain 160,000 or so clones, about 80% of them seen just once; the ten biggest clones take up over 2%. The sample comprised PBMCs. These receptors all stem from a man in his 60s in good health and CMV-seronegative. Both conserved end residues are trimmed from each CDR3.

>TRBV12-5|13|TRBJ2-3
ASGLGGGGPNTQY
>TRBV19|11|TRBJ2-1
ASSPGGYNEQF
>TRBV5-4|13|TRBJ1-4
ASSLGRTGSEKLF
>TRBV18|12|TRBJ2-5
ASSPPRGGETQY
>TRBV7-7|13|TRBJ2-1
ASSLLQGSYNEQF
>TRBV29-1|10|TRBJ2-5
SVEGQVGSQY
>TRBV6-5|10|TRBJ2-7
ASSYPGREQY
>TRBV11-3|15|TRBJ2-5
ASSLGGRGKYQETQY
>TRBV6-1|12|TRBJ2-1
ASSETGGGGEQF
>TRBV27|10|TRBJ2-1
ASRQGSNEQF
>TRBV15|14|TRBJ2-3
ATSRDRRGSTDTQY
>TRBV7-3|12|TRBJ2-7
ASSLTAGNYEQY
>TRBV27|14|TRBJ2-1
ASSLSSGSSYNEQF
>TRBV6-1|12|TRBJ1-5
ASSEVNSNQPQH
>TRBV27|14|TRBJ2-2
ASSSTFGLSIGELF
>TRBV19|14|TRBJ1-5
ASSRGTGNSNQPQH
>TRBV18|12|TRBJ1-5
ARSPDYSNQPQH